This entry lists 12 T cell receptor beta chains sequenced from one sample in a study of T cells in Graves' hyperthyroidism and ophthalmopathy. TCR beta CDR3 region amplification was performed from RNA transcripts. HTBI primers were employed in a first-round RT-PCR of the TCR CDR3. TCRdb analysed the multiplex PCR reads with MiXCR anew, one entry per CDR3 protein. The sample contains about 680,000 distinct CDR3 sequences, roughly a third of which appear only once. Source material: blood. Receptor source: a woman aged 40 to 50 with Graves' hyperthyroidism.

This clonotype turned up a few times. A much larger clonotype is one base distant, so this may be a read error. The chain combines TRBV7-2 with TRBJ1-2; D remains ambiguous. The CDR3 sequence is 16 residues long. Trimming cost V 4 bases and J 8 bases, with 23 bases left between them. Germline values: CDR1 SGHTA, CDR2 FQGNSA. This CDR3 is CASSWRAEVIWFGYTF. The CDR3 nucleotides read TGTGCCAGCAGCTGGCGGGCGGAGGTTATTTGGTTCGGCTACACCTTC. Drawing the rest from reference TRBV7-2 and TRBJ1-2, the complete variable domain is GAGVSQSPSNKVTEKGKDVELRCDPISGHTALYWYRQSLGQGLEFLIYFQGNSAPDKSGLPSDRFSAERTGGSVSTLTIQRTQQEDSAVYLCASSWRAEVIWFGYTFGSGTRLTVV.

On this clonotype itself: Being one base from a much bigger clone, this may be a read error. The chain has TRBV2 and TRBJ1-2; possible D gene TRBD1, 5 bases. CDR3 length: 16 residues. The germline CDR1 and CDR2 sequences are SNHLY and FYNNEI. Trimming cost V 8 bases and J 2 bases, with 21 bases left between them. CDR3 sequence (DNA): TGTGCCAGCGGCCCCCCACCCCCAGGGCACAACTATGGCTACACCTTC. It codes for CASGPPPPGHNYGYTF.

This clonotype has more than one count but fewer than ten. The chain joins TRBV5-4 to TRBJ1-5, with D tentatively TRBD1 (5 bases). V lost 0 bases to trimming and J lost 1 base, with 11 bases between them. Looked up from germline, CDR1 is SGHNT and CDR2 is YYREEE (reference sequence). The CDR3 contains 16 residues. The CDR3 spells CASSLGGVGSNQPQHF. The CDR3 nucleotides read TGTGCCAGCAGCTTGGGAGGGGTGGGGAGCAATCAGCCCCAGCATTTT.

This chain uses TRBV20-1 with TRBJ2-7; 8 positions agree with TRBD2. The CDR3 has 16 amino acids. Germline CDR1 reads DFQATT; CDR2 reads SNEGSKA (reference sequence). J was trimmed by 1 base and V by 4 bases; bases with no gene match: 12. CDR3 sequence: CSATASGGRLSYEQYF. Written as DNA, the CDR3 is TGCAGTGCTACGGCGAGCGGGGGCCGTCTATCCTACGAGCAGTACTTC.

Regarding this clonotype: A clone one base away is much larger, so this may be a read error. V gene TRBV7-8 combines with J gene TRBJ2-7, with TRBD2 identical over 7 bases. With 5 bases clipped from V and 7 bases from J, the junction kept 11 bases outside the gene matches. Germline assignment: CDR1 SGHVS and CDR2 FQNEAQ. The CDR3 contains 14 residues. The CDR3 protein is CASSQRDSLGEQYF. CDR3 sequence (DNA): TGTGCCAGCAGCCAGCGGGATTCGTTAGGAGAGCAGTACTTC.

This clonotype was counted only a few times. The CDR3 bases are TGTGCCAGCATTCTGACAGGGTTAGAAGAGACCCAGTACTTC. This encodes CASILTGLEETQYF. The chain employs TRBV6-5 and TRBJ2-5; 7 nucleotides line up with TRBD1. CDR1 is MNHEY, CDR2 SVGAGI, per germline. This CDR3 region has 14 residues. V lost 7 bases to trimming and J lost 3 bases; unmatched junction nucleotides: 8.

This clonotype was seen at least ten times. V is TRBV19 and J is TRBJ1-5; no definite D call. From germline, CDR1 is LNHDA and CDR2 SQIVND (reference sequence). Trimming took 4 bases from V and 2 from J, leaving 9 bases between them. The CDR3 is 14 residues long. Here the CDR3 DNA reads TGTGCCAGTAGTAAGTGGCAGGGCAATCAGCCCCAGCATTTT. It codes for CASSKWQGNQPQHF.

Worth noting for this clonotype: An end of the junction differs from the germline gene, which may be a read error. This sequence joins TRBV6-5 and TRBJ1-5; possible D gene TRBD1, 6 bases. CDR3 length: 13 amino acids. The germline V gene encodes CDR1 MNHEY and CDR2 SVGAGI. As DNA, the CDR3 is TGTGCCAGCAGCACGGACGGTAGTATCGTGGGGGGCTTT. Protein sequence: CASSTDGSIVGGF.

This clonotype was seen ten or more times. This rearrangement joins TRBV6-6 to TRBJ2-7; D may be TRBD1 or TRBD2 (5 bases each). Germline CDR1 is MNHNY and CDR2 is SVGAGI (reference sequence). The CDR3 extends over 13 amino acids. Trimming cost V 6 bases and J 5 bases, with 14 bases left between them. The CDR3 region is CASSDSRGDEQYF. CDR3 nucleotides: TGTGCCAGCAGCGATTCGAGGGGCGACGAGCAGTACTTC.

This chain connects TRBV2 to TRBJ2-7; 7 nucleotides align to TRBD1. The junction had 10 bases not matched to a gene; V was cut back by 5 bases and J by 0 bases. The V gene's germline CDR1 is SNHLY and CDR2 FYNNEI. The CDR3 is made up of 16 amino acids. DNA of the CDR3: TGTGCCAGCAGTTACAGCTTACAGGGGTACTCCTACGAGCAGTACTTC. Translation gives CASSYSLQGYSYEQYF. Full variable domain (rest looked up from reference TRBV2 and TRBJ2-7): EPEVTQTPSHQVTQMGQEVILRCVPISNHLYFYWYRQILGQKVEFLVSFYNNEISEKSEIFDDQFSVERPDGSNFTLKIRSTKLEDSAMYFCASSYSLQGYSYEQYFGPGTRLTVT.

The genes are TRBV4-3 and TRBJ1-2; D perhaps matches TRBD1 (5 bases). CDR3 length equals 17 residues. V lost 0 bases and J 4 bases, leaving 18 bases between the germline ends. The germline V gene has CDR1 LGHNA and CDR2 YSLEER. The CDR3 DNA is TGCGCCAGCAGCCAAGATAGGGAGGGGTCGAGGGGCTATGGCTACACCTTC. It translates to CASSQDREGSRGYGYTF.

This chain links TRBV5-8 with TRBJ1-5, with 7 bases matching TRBD1. V dropped 3 bases and J dropped 0; count of bases not matched to a gene: 3. CDR3 length: 15 amino acids. The germline V gene has CDR1 SGHTS and CDR2 YDEGEE. In nucleotides, the CDR3 is TGTGCCAGCAGCTCCGGGACAGTTAGCAATCAGCCCCAGCATTTT. It encodes CASSSGTVSNQPQHF. Combining the CDR3 with reference TRBV5-8 and TRBJ1-5 gives the whole variable domain EAGVTQSPTHLIKTRGQQATLRCSPISGHTSVYWYQQALGLGLQFLLWYDEGEERNRGNFPPRFSGRQFPNYSSELNVNALELEDSALYLCASSSGTVSNQPQHFGDGTRLSIL.